This paragraph covers one T cell receptor (beta chain) sequence. There is no known antigen for this receptor. Base quality data are lacking; no much larger clone is found one base away. The entry originates in a study of metastatic and nonmetastatic thyroid tumors (TCRdb year 2020). Study-level background: Repertoires from peripheral blood and from tumor or nodule tissue samples of malignant and benign thyroid patients were compared.

None of the patients had been given any treatment before thyroid surgery. The study retrospectively analysed patient clinical samples collected from about 2012 to 2018 using T-cell receptor beta sequencing. Results and caveats for the whole study, not just this receptor: In both blood and tumor samples, malignant tumors were reported to have significantly higher TCR beta diversity than benign nodules.

Trimming takes 3 bases from V and 5 bases from J, and the germline ends sit 7 bases apart. From its cysteine to its phenylalanine, the CDR3 spans 12 amino acids. The entry retains the CDR3 DNA only, 36 bases that are in frame from base 1. The germline V gene provides CDR1 MDHEN and CDR2 SYDVKM. The library came from PCR. The sequencer listed for this sample is Illumina HiSeq 4000. High-throughput sequencing was used to profile the TCR beta-chain CDR3 region of each patient. Per the original workflow: The researchers built a classifier to tell apart papillary thyroid cancer patients with distant metastasis, based on CDR3 differences among clinicopathological groups. The Shannon index was used to assess repertoire diversity, and the Morisita-Horn index was used to assess tumor-blood repertoire similarity. Using fastp at Q25 and MiXCR, TCRdb reprocessed the public reads and kept productive beta chains. The V and J calls were not made by the authors but by TCRdb's processing. In this sample the table shows about 38,000 clones, less than 50% of which occur a single time. Around a quarter of the sample is taken by the ten largest.

This receptor was taken from a male donor with papillary thyroid cancer or a benign thyroid nodule (not recorded which). Some clones in this sample may be carry-over from other donors' samples. The V and J genes are TRBV28 and TRBJ1-2; the D gene identity is not certain. What was sequenced was tumor tissue. Here the CDR3 is given as CASSFQKYGYTF. The DNA sequence is TGTGCCAGCAGTTTCCAAAAATATGGCTACACCTTC.